This paragraph reports one T cell receptor (beta chain). The data stem from a study of control samples from healthy donors and cancer patients. Using immunoSEQ multiplex PCR, the repertoire was profiled, and TCRdb retains in-frame clones only, with some absent. The data show 75,000 to 90,000 clones, over 75% seen once. Sequencing input: blood. This receptor was identified in a man aged 45-65 years in good health.

The CDR3 loop reads CASSDEGQGVRPQHF. CDR3 bases: TGTGCCAGTAGTGACGAGGGACAGGGTGTTCGGCCCCAGCATTTT. The chain uses TRBV19 and TRBJ1-5, with 9 bases that match TRBD1. V was pared by 5 bases and J by 9 bases, with 11 bases of the junction left unmatched. Looked up from germline, CDR1 is LNHDA and CDR2 is SQIVND (reference sequence). This CDR3 comprises 15 residues.